This TCR beta chain stems from a study of blood T cell repertoires in COVID-19. Libraries were prepared by immunoSEQ multiplex PCR; TCRdb keeps only in-frame clonotypes and omits some of them. This table holds about 280,000 clones, roughly 91% found once. Germline assignment: CDR1 MNHEY and CDR2 SVGAGI. V lost 7 bases and J lost 3, with 13 bases in between. The CDR3 runs to 15 residues. Sequenced sample: peripheral blood. The source is a man aged 35 to 55 with acute or convalescent COVID-19. V gene TRBV6-5 combines with J gene TRBJ1-6, with TRBD1 as a possible D gene (5 bases). The CDR3 protein is CASTPGGGYNSPLHF. Here the CDR3 DNA reads TGTGCCAGCACTCCTGGGGGGGGCTATAATTCACCCCTCCACTTT.